This is a list of T cell receptor beta chains from one sample in a study of regulatory T cells in long-lasting Graves disease. TCRdb reanalysed the multiplex PCR reads using MiXCR and keeps one entry per CDR3 protein. The repertoire holds 400,000 to 450,000 distinct CDR3 sequences, about a sixth seen once, with about 10% in the top ten. These records were also assigned to another study, of T cells in Graves' hyperthyroidism and ophthalmopathy.

The sample here was peripheral blood mononuclear cells (PBMCs), taken at new diagnosis, from a patient treated with antithyroid drugs. Receptors originate from a woman younger than 45 with Graves disease. CDR3s leave out the opening cysteine and the closing phenylalanine or tryptophan. Each record gives: clone size, V gene, J gene, CDR3 protein. Expanded clones are given a class, and other clones once, few, many or no size at all.

NA	TRBV28	TRBJ2-7	ASSLKAGVQY
many	TRBV28	TRBJ1-1	ASSFAMGTGTADGGF
NA	TRBV7-3	TRBJ2-1	ASSPGGREANYTTPADQF
many	TRBV20-1	TRBJ2-3	SPTSGYSTDTQY
NA	TRBV27	TRBJ1-2	ASRKGQAPYGYT
few	TRBV9	TRBJ2-6	ASSVSASGANVLT
NA	TRBV28	TRBJ2-1	ASSLGQTLDEQF
many	TRBV2	TRBJ1-4	ASSEAGNSEKLF
many	TRBV18	TRBJ2-7	ASSPRGGSTYEQY
NA	TRBV7-9	TRBJ1-3	ASSLVRGNTIY
few	TRBV6-2/TRBV6-3	TRBJ2-1	ASSYLTSGSSYNEQF
many	TRBV18	TRBJ1-2	ASSPQLGPSNYGYT
few	TRBV3-1	TRBJ1-1	ASSQGTGLNTEAF
few	TRBV7-9	TRBJ1-2	ASSLDSEGRYT
NA	TRBV20-1	TRBJ2-2	SAREADYHANTGELF
many	TRBV20-1	TRBJ2-7	SASPRDRTYEQY
many	TRBV7-3	TRBJ2-7	ASSSLRGSVMDEQY
many	TRBV20-1	TRBJ2-3	SGGTSGRASDTQY
many	TRBV6-1	TRBJ2-7	ASNPGQGWTSGMYEQY
NA	TRBV7-2	TRBJ1-1	ASSLARWARGLGTEAF
NA	TRBV6-1	TRBJ2-7	ASSETRIRGREQY
NA	TRBV19	TRBJ2-1	ASSIRQGGPAEQF
many	TRBV11-2	TRBJ2-7	ASSLAAEHPDAPYEQY
NA	TRBV10-3	TRBJ1-2	ASFGTGSELYGYT
many	TRBV2	TRBJ2-5	ASSVGVSETQY
NA	TRBV27	TRBJ2-1	ASSPKRGLYNEQF
many	TRBV28	TRBJ2-1	ASSRGSDNEQF
many	TRBV20-1	TRBJ1-2	SARDLMDRGQSLGYGYT
few	TRBV12-3/TRBV12-4	TRBJ1-5	ASSGDRDYGPQH
many	TRBV27	TRBJ2-1	ASSISGNNEQF
many	TRBV3-1	TRBJ2-1	ASGVGGRANEQF